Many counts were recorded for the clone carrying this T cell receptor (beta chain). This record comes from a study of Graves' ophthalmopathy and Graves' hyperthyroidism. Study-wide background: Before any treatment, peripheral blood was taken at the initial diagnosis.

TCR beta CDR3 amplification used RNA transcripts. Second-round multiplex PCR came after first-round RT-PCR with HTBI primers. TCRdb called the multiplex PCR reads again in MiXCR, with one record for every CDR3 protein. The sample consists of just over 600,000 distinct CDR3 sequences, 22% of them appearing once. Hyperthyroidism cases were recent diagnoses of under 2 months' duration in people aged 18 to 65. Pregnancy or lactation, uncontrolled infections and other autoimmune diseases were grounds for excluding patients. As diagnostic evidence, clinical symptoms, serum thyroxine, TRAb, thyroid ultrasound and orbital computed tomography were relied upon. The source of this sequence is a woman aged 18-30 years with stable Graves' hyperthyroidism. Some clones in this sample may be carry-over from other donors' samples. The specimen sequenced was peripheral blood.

CDR3 in amino acids: CAWRFLETQYF. In nucleotides, the CDR3 is TGTGCCTGGAGATTTTTGGAGACCCAGTACTTC. V and J are TRBV30 and TRBJ2-5; D not resolved. V was trimmed by 3 bases and J by 5 bases, leaving 7 bases between them. Germline CDR1 GTSNPN, CDR2 SVGIG (reference sequence). The CDR3 is 11 amino acids.